A single sample is the source of the 16 T cell receptor beta chains below, sequenced in a study of Ad26.COV2.S vaccination and SARS-CoV-2 variants. Repertoires were generated with immunoSEQ multiplex PCR, while TCRdb's copy carries only in-frame clones and drops some. The profile shows 350,000 to 400,000 clones, less than 90% of them singletons. This sample's treatment: around 19 received Ad26.COV2.S at low or high dose, single or two shots; a few received placebo; per-sample allocation not given. Specimens were obtained on day 63 following the first vaccine or placebo injection. Sequences were derived from peripheral blood, sampled in a trial of Ad26.COV2.S vaccine versus placebo. The receptors originated from a person aged 18-60 years who received the Ad26.COV2.S COVID-19 vaccine or a placebo.

The chain is built from TRBV11-2 and TRBJ2-1; possible D gene TRBD2, 6 bases. Germline CDR1 SGHAT, CDR2 FQNNGV. V was clipped by 5 bases and J by 9 bases, with 8 bases between them. This CDR3 is built from 11 residues. The DNA of the CDR3 is TGTGCCAGCAGCGCGGGACTTGAGCAGTTCTTC. Translating it yields CASSAGLEQFF.

The J gene is TRBJ2-5, the V gene TRBV11-2, with 8 positions matching TRBD1. CDR1 SGHAT and CDR2 FQNNGV come from the germline V gene. V trimming: 4 bases; J trimming: 5 bases; junction bases outside the gene matches: 9. The CDR3 is 15 residues long. CDR3 sequence: CASSSRQGTSETQYF. In DNA form, the CDR3 reads TGTGCCAGCAGCTCCCGACAGGGGACGTCGGAGACCCAGTACTTC.

The rearrangement uses TRBV21-1 and TRBJ2-7; the table gives TRBD1 as D, unverified against the DNA. TRBV21-1 is labeled a pseudogene. The CDR3 has 14 residues. The CDR3 spells CASSKGQGRYEQYF. In nucleotides, the CDR3 is TGTGCCAGCAGCAAGGGACAGGGTCGGTACGAGCAGTACTTC.

The chain employs TRBV20-1 and TRBJ1-1, with D uncertain. CDR3 length: 11 amino acids. Germline values: CDR1 DFQATT, CDR2 SNEGSKA (reference sequence). V was trimmed by 1 base and J by 4 bases, leaving 4 bases between them. The CDR3 spells CSARGVTEAFF. As DNA, the CDR3 is TGCAGTGCTAGAGGTGTCACTGAAGCTTTCTTT.

This clone appeared once. The rearrangement joins TRBV11-2 to TRBJ2-5; 8 bases are shared with TRBD1. CDR1 is SGHAT, CDR2 FQNNGV, per germline. The junction had 10 bases not matched to a gene; V was cut back by 8 bases and J by 5 bases. CDR3 size: 14 residues. The CDR3 protein is CASRGGTGGETQYF. The CDR3 bases are TGTGCCAGCCGCGGCGGGACAGGAGGGGAGACCCAGTACTTC. Combining the CDR3 with reference TRBV11-2 and TRBJ2-5 gives the whole variable domain EAGVAQSPRYKIIEKRQSVAFWCNPISGHATLYWYQQILGQGPKLLIQFQNNGVVDDSQLPKDRFSAERLKGVDSTLKIQPAKLEDSAVYLCASRGGTGGETQYFGPGTRLLVL.

The chain couples TRBV6-2 or TRBV6-3 to TRBJ2-7; D unresolved. CDR1 is MNHEY, CDR2 SVGEGT, per germline. This CDR3 has 12 amino acids. Trimming cost V 5 bases and J 5 bases, with 10 bases left between them. CDR3 DNA sequence: TGTGCCAGCAGTACCCTTTCCCACGAGCAGTACTTC. It specifies CASSTLSHEQYF.

This chain links TRBV7-8 with TRBJ1-5; D possibly corresponds to TRBD1 (6 bases). The CDR3 runs to 14 residues. The V gene's germline CDR1 is SGHVS and CDR2 FQNEAQ. The V gene lost 4 bases and the J gene lost 9 bases, with 16 bases spanning the gap. The CDR3 loop reads CASSSRTDQGPQHF. CDR3 nucleotide sequence: TGTGCCAGCAGCTCTCGGACAGATCAGGGGCCCCAGCATTTT.

This clone was counted between two and nine times. Other DNA sequences from this sample encode an identical CDR3 as well. This chain joins TRBV19 and TRBJ1-1; D unclear. The CDR3 spans 13 residues. V lost 3 bases, J lost 0 bases, and 5 bases lay in between. Germline V gene lookup returns CDR1 LNHDA and CDR2 SQIVND (reference sequence). The CDR3 DNA reads TGTGCCAGTAGTATTTCGATGAACACTGAAGCTTTCTTT. Translated: CASSISMNTEAFF.

The chain recombines TRBV19 with TRBJ2-3; maybe TRBD2 (5 bases). Germline CDR1 and CDR2: LNHDA and SQIVND (reference sequence). The ends were cut back, 5 bases at V and 0 bases at J, with 12 bases in the middle. This CDR3 has 15 residues. The DNA of the CDR3 is TGTGCCAGTAGTCCACTAGTTCGGAGCACAGATACGCAGTATTTT. Translated: CASSPLVRSTDTQYF.

The chain employs TRBV5-4 and TRBJ2-7; TRBD2 might be the D (5 bases). Germline assignment: CDR1 SGHNT and CDR2 YYREEE (reference sequence). CDR3 length equals 16 residues. V lost 0 bases and J 7 bases, leaving 20 bases between the germline ends. This CDR3 is CASSLATFWESGEQYF. CDR3 sequence (DNA): TGTGCCAGCAGCTTGGCCACCTTCTGGGAGTCGGGGGAGCAGTACTTC. Full variable domain (rest looked up from reference TRBV5-4 and TRBJ2-7): ETGVTQSPTHLIKTRGQQVTLRCSSQSGHNTVSWYQQALGQGPQFIFQYYREEENGRGNFPPRFSGLQFPNYSSELNVNALELDDSALYLCASSLATFWESGEQYFGPGTRLTVT.

V gene TRBV3-1 (or the pseudogene TRBV3-2) combines with J gene TRBJ1-1; the match to TRBD1 covers 9 bases. The V gene end was trimmed by 3 bases and the J gene end by 3 bases; junction bases not matched to a gene: 2. Germline V gives CDR1 LGHDT, CDR2 YNNKEL (reference sequence). This CDR3 has 14 residues. CDR3 sequence reads: CASSHGTGHTEAFF. DNA for the CDR3: TGTGCCAGCAGCCATGGGACAGGGCACACTGAAGCTTTCTTT.

This chain joins TRBV10-2 and TRBJ1-1, with D maybe TRBD1 (5 bases). Germline CDR1 is WSHSY and CDR2 is SAAADI. The CDR3 covers 14 residues. The V end was cut by 6 bases, the J end by 5 bases, with 16 bases between. DNA of the CDR3: TGCGCCAGCAGCCTATGGGGGGGTCGGACTGAAGCTTTCTTT. This sequence encodes CASSLWGGRTEAFF.

As regards this clone: Other DNA sequences in this specimen translate into the identical CDR3. Here the CDR3 reads CASSPGTGGYGYTF. In nucleotides, the CDR3 is TGTGCCAGCAGCCCAGGGACAGGGGGCTATGGCTACACCTTC. This sequence joins TRBV3-1 (or the pseudogene TRBV3-2) and TRBJ1-2; 11 nucleotides align to TRBD1. The CDR3 has 14 residues. Germline CDR1 reads LGHDT; CDR2 reads YNNKEL (reference sequence). The V gene end was trimmed by 4 bases and the J gene end by 4 bases; junction bases not matched to a gene: 2.

The V call is TRBV10-3, the J call TRBJ2-1; 9 bases fit TRBD2. J was trimmed by 9 bases and V by 0 bases; bases with no gene match: 6. CDR3 length: 15 residues. The germline V gene has CDR1 ENHRY and CDR2 SYGVKD. CDR3 bases: TGTGCCATCAGTGAGTCGCGGGGGGGCATGGGTGAGCAGTTCTTC. It encodes CAISESRGGMGEQFF.

The chain recombines TRBV5-5 with TRBJ2-7, with D unclear. This CDR3 contains 13 residues. Germline V gene data show CDR1 as SGHKS and CDR2 as YYEKEE (reference sequence). The V and J ends lost 4 bases and 3 bases respectively, with 11 bases between them. The CDR3 DNA is TGTGCCAGCAGCATAGGACCGGTCTACGAGCAGTACTTC. Protein: CASSIGPVYEQYF.

The chain links TRBV11-2 to TRBJ1-2, with a possible D match to TRBD1 (6 bases). Germline CDR1 and CDR2: SGHAT and FQNNGV. The CDR3 is 14 amino acids. V dropped 8 bases and J dropped 0 bases, with 13 bases sitting between them. CDR3 amino acids: CASGRAGANYGYTF. In DNA form, the CDR3 reads TGTGCCAGCGGACGGGCAGGGGCTAACTATGGCTACACCTTC.